One sample yielded the 7 T cell receptor beta chains listed below, sequenced in a study of T cells in Graves' hyperthyroidism and ophthalmopathy. TCR beta CDR3 region amplification was performed from RNA transcripts. The HTBI primer set served for first-round RT-PCR of the TCR CDR3. TCRdb processed the multiplex PCR reads anew with MiXCR; each CDR3 protein has one entry. The table shows 640,000 or so distinct CDR3 sequences, with around 15% occurring only once. The material sequenced was blood. The receptor source for this set is a woman in her thirties or forties with Graves' ophthalmopathy.

The chain has TRBV28 and TRBJ1-1; D perhaps matches TRBD1 (6 bases). V gave up 7 bases and J gave up 3 bases, with 12 bases separating them. The germline V gene has CDR1 MDHEN and CDR2 SYDVKM. The CDR3 is 13 amino acids. CDR3 DNA: TGTGCCAGCATAGGGGGGGTGGACACTGAAGCTTTCTTT. It encodes CASIGGVDTEAFF.

This clonotype was seen at least ten times. V gene TRBV11-2 combines with J gene TRBJ2-5; no reliable D call. The CDR3 consists of 14 residues. V lost 5 bases and J lost 5, with 15 bases in between. Germline values: CDR1 SGHAT, CDR2 FQNNGV. As DNA, the CDR3 is TGTGCCAGCAGCAAACATACCTTAACCGAGACCCAGTACTTC. This encodes CASSKHTLTETQYF.

This clonotype occurred many times. CDR3 region: CATRILAGGLYEQYF. The CDR3 DNA is TGTGCCACCCGGATCCTAGCGGGAGGTCTGTACGAGCAGTACTTC. J is TRBJ2-7 and V is TRBV24-1; 11 nucleotides agree with TRBD2. This CDR3 spans 15 amino acids. Germline loops: CDR1 KGHDR, CDR2 SFDVKD. The junction had 10 bases not matched to a gene; V was cut back by 9 bases and J by 4 bases.

This clonotype was observed at least ten times. V gene TRBV7-2 combines with J gene TRBJ2-7, with 9 nucleotides matching TRBD2. Germline trimming cut 4 bases from V and 6 bases from J; bases unmatched to any gene: 10. Germline CDR1 and CDR2: SGHTA and FQGNSA. This CDR3 contains 15 residues. This chain's CDR3 is CASSSLGGRASEQYF. The CDR3 region has the DNA TGTGCCAGCAGCTCCTTGGGCGGGAGGGCGTCCGAGCAGTACTTC.

This clonotype occurred a few times. This chain links TRBV4-3 with TRBJ2-5; TRBD2 is a possible D gene (5 bases). The CDR3 contains 14 residues. Germline V gives CDR1 LGHNA, CDR2 YSLEER. The V gene lost 1 base and the J gene lost 1 base, with 7 bases spanning the gap. In DNA, the CDR3 is TGCGCCAGCAGCCAAGGGGAGACCCAAGAGACCCAGTACTTC. It is translated as CASSQGETQETQYF.

This clonotype came up many times. The V call is TRBV28, the J call TRBJ2-7, with a tentative D call TRBD1 (5 bases). Germline CDR1 MDHEN, CDR2 SYDVKM. The CDR3 consists of 13 residues. V was pared by 8 bases and J by 0 bases, with 11 bases between. The CDR3 protein is CASWQGFSYEQYF. For the CDR3, the DNA is TGTGCCAGCTGGCAGGGCTTCTCCTACGAGCAGTACTTC.

There are many counts of this clonotype. The chain combines TRBV5-1 with TRBJ2-7; 7 bases are a match to TRBD1. The germline V gene encodes CDR1 SGHRS and CDR2 YFSETQ. J lost 2 bases, V lost 0 bases, and 5 bases had no gene match. The CDR3 extends over 15 amino acids. CDR3 residues: CASSLVGTAPYEQYF. For the CDR3, the DNA is TGCGCCAGCAGCTTGGTTGGGACAGCACCCTACGAGCAGTACTTC.